This T cell receptor (beta chain) comes out of a study of cytomegalovirus exposure and HLA in healthy donors. As to this clone: Its cognate antigen is unknown.

Overall study findings and caveats: The authors enumerated some 160 TCR beta chains as linked to cytomegalovirus. In a later analysis, donors in an Asian-associated ancestry cluster reportedly had fewer N-insertions in productive TCRs than the cohort mean.

Use of 60 Vbeta and 13 Jbeta primers characterized the PCR. Repertoires were generated with immunoSEQ multiplex PCR, while TCRdb's copy carries only in-frame clones and drops some. Among 96,000 or so clones, 65% to 80% were seen once, and the ten largest hold 13% to 15%. This cohort consisted of healthy bone marrow donors. The CDR3 runs 17 residues. With V trimmed by 2 bases and J by 3 bases, 12 bases remained unmatched. CDR1 and CDR2 from the germline V gene are SEHNR and FQNEAQ (reference sequence). The source material was PBMCs. This TCR came from a woman aged 65 to 85 in good health and CMV-seropositive. The chain recombines TRBV7-9 with TRBJ2-5; the match to TRBD2 covers 7 bases. The CDR3, as DNA: TGTGCCAGCAGCTTAAACCTCTTTCGGGCGGGGGAAGAGACCCAGTACTTC. Protein: CASSLNLFRAGEETQYF.